One and the same sample provided the 5 T cell receptor beta chains below, sequenced in a study of PD-1 blockade in mismatch repair-deficient tumors. Assay: immunoSEQ multiplex PCR; the TCRdb copy retains only in-frame clones and omits some. The sample includes around 30,000 clones, 65% to 85% seen only once; the top ten take approximately 3.1%. The sample consisted of PBMCs, taken 6 weeks after starting pembrolizumab. These receptors were taken from an adult with mismatch repair-deficient cancer.

This chain joins TRBV5-1 and TRBJ2-1; possibly TRBD2 for D (6 bases). The CDR3 spans 13 residues. V lost 7 bases and J lost 3, with 11 bases in between. The germline V gene encodes CDR1 SGHRS and CDR2 YFSETQ. CDR3 nucleotides: TGCGCCAGCCTAGCGCCGAACTACAATGAGCAGTTCTTC. It encodes CASLAPNYNEQFF.

This chain connects TRBV18 to TRBJ2-1, with D perhaps matching TRBD1 (5 bases). CDR3 length equals 14 residues. The germline V gene encodes CDR1 KGHSH and CDR2 LQKENI. Trimming pared 4 bases from V and 4 bases from J, leaving 11 bases between. The CDR3 region is CASSQGNFYNEQFF. For the CDR3, the DNA is TGTGCCAGCTCACAGGGGAACTTTTACAATGAGCAGTTCTTC.

The rearrangement joins TRBV10-1 to TRBJ1-1; D remains unclear. The CDR3 extends over 16 amino acids. Germline V gene lookup returns CDR1 WNHNN and CDR2 SYGVQD (reference sequence). V was shortened by 0 bases and J by 0 bases, with 11 bases between the two germline ends. CDR3 sequence reads: CASSESKFEMNTEAFF. Written as DNA, the CDR3 is TGCGCCAGCAGTGAGTCCAAGTTCGAGATGAACACTGAAGCTTTCTTT.

J is TRBJ1-5 and V is TRBV28, with a tentative D call TRBD1 (6 bases). This CDR3 is 17 amino acids long. Trimming took off 6 bases at V and 3 bases at J, with 21 bases between the two ends. Germline loops: CDR1 MDHEN, CDR2 SYDVKM. This CDR3 reads CASSPPLDSYPNQPQHF. In DNA form, the CDR3 reads TGTGCCAGCAGCCCCCCCCTGGACAGCTATCCCAATCAGCCCCAGCATTTT.

The J gene is TRBJ2-4, the V gene TRBV30; TRBD1 is a possible D gene (5 bases). V lost 5 bases and J 5 bases, leaving 13 bases between the germline ends. The CDR3 extends over 13 amino acids. Germline lookup yields CDR1 GTSNPN and CDR2 SVGIG (reference sequence). The DNA for the CDR3 is TGTGCCTGGGGGGCCCCCTGGCAAAACATTCAGTACTTC. Residues: CAWGAPWQNIQYF.